This entry describes one T cell receptor beta chain. This CDR3 comprises 13 residues. V shed 4 bases, J shed 7 bases, and the junction held 6 bases outside the gene matches. Germline CDR1 reads KGHSH; CDR2 reads LQKENI. This sample is drawn from a study of monozygotic twins with cystic fibrosis. Sequencing used immunoSEQ multiplex PCR; TCRdb keeps in-frame clones, though not all of them. The repertoire holds about 14,000 clones, with 75% to 90% as singletons. V and J are TRBV18 and TRBJ1-2, with TRBD1 matching 7 bases. This sequence originates from a boy aged 5-17 years with cystic fibrosis. Specimen: blood. CDR3 protein: CASSLGQLGGYTF. In DNA form, the CDR3 reads TGTGCCAGCTCACTGGGACAGTTGGGTGGCTACACCTTC.